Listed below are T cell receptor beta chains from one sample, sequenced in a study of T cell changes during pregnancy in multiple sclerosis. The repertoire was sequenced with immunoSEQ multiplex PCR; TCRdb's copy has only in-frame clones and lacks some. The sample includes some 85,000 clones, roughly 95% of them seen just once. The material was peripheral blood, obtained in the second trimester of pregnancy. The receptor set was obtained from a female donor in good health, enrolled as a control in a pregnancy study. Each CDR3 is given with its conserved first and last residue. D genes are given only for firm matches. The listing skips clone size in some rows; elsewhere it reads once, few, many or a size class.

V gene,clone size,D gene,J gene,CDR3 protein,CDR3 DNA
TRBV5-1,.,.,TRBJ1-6,CASSFDPGSSTNSPLHF,TGCGCCAGCAGCTTTGACCCCGGGAGCAGTACAAATTCACCCCTCCACTTT
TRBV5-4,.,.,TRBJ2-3,CASSPREVDTQYF,TGTGCCAGCAGCCCGAGGGAGGTAGATACGCAGTATTTT
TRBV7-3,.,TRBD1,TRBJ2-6,CASSRTGGPSGANVLTF,TGTGCCAGCTCTCGGACAGGGGGACCCTCTGGGGCCAACGTCCTGACTTTC
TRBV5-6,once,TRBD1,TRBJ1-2,CASKEGADGYTF,TGTGCCAGCAAAGAGGGGGCGGATGGCTACACCTTC
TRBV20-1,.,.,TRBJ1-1,CSATVDTEAFF,TGCAGTGCTACAGTCGACACTGAAGCTTTCTTT
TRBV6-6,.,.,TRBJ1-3,CASSYSNTGAGNTIYF,TGTGCCAGCAGTTACTCGAATACCGGGGCTGGAAACACCATATATTTT
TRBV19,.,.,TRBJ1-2,CASSIGDSRDGYTF,TGTGCCAGTAGTATTGGTGACTCCCGGGATGGCTACACCTTC
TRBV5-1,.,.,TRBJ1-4,CASSSMGENNEKLFF,TGCGCCAGCAGCTCCATGGGAGAGAATAATGAAAAACTGTTTTTT
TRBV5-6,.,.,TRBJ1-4,CASSLTGKHNEKLFF,TGTGCCAGCAGCCTCACCGGGAAACATAATGAAAAACTGTTTTTT
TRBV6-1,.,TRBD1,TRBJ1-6,CASCLTGANSPLHF,TGTGCCAGCTGCTTGACAGGGGCTAATTCACCCCTCCACTTT
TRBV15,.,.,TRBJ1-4,CATSSPRGDGEKLFF,TGTGCCACCAGCTCGCCTCGCGGGGACGGAGAAAAACTGTTTTTT
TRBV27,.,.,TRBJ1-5,CASSLSKSGADHQPQHF,TGTGCCAGCAGTTTATCGAAGTCTGGGGCAGACCATCAGCCCCAGCATTTT
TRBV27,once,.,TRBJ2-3,CASTLRGSDTQYF,TGTGCCAGCACTCTCCGGGGTTCAGATACGCAGTATTTT
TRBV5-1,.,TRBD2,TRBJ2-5,CASSRGVQETQYF,TGCGCCAGCAGCCGGGGGGTCCAAGAGACCCAGTACTTC
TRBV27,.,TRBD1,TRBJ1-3,CASSDRGTGNTIYF,TGTGCCAGCAGCGACAGGGGCACTGGAAACACCATATATTTT
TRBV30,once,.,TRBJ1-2,CAWSVHRTNYGYTF,TGTGCCTGGAGTGTACACAGGACTAACTATGGCTACACCTTC
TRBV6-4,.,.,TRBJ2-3,CASSDSRDISTDTQYF,TGTGCCAGCAGTGACTCAAGGGACATATCCACAGATACGCAGTATTTT
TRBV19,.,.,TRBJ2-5,CASSMSGRGFGETQYF,TGTGCCAGTAGTATGAGCGGCAGGGGTTTCGGGGAGACCCAGTACTTC
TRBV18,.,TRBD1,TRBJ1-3,CASSPPSSFVGPGGLYGNTIYF,TGTGCCAGCTCACCACCGTCAAGCTTCGTGGGCCCAGGGGGCCTTTATGGAAACACCATATATTTT
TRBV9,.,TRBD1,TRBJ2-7,CASSLDREEGYEQYF,TGTGCCAGCAGCCTGGACAGGGAGGAGGGCTACGAGCAGTACTTC
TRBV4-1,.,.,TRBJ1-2,CASSAPGGYTF,TGCGCCAGCAGCGCCCCAGGTGGCTACACCTTC
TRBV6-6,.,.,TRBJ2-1,CASSRQYNEQFF,TGTGCCAGCAGTCGACAGTACAATGAGCAGTTCTTC
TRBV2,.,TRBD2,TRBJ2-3,CASSDLGTSGGASTDTQYF,TGTGCCAGCAGTGACCTTGGGACTAGCGGGGGGGCAAGCACAGATACGCAGTATTTT
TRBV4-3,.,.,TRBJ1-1,CASSQTEIQPGAFF,TGCGCCAGCAGCCAAACCGAGATACAACCGGGAGCTTTCTTT
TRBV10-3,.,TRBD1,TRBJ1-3,CAIGTGSGNTIYF,TGTGCCATCGGGACAGGATCTGGAAACACCATATATTTT
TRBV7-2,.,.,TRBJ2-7,CASSLSYEQYF,TGTGCCAGCAGCCTATCCTACGAGCAGTACTTC
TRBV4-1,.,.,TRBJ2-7,CASSPRHAQGPEQYF,TGCGCCAGCAGCCCACGCCATGCACAGGGCCCCGAGCAGTACTTC
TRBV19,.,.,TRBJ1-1,CASSISQGTRTEAFF,TGTGCCAGTAGTATTTCCCAGGGGACGAGAACTGAAGCTTTCTTT
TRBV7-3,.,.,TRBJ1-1,CASSLVGGNTNTEAFF,TGTGCCAGCAGCTTGGTCGGGGGGAATACTAACACTGAAGCTTTCTTT
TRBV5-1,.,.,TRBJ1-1,CASREGIAEAFF,TGCGCCAGCAGGGAGGGGATCGCTGAAGCTTTCTTT
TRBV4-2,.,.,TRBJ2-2,CASSQERLEAGELFF,TGTGCCAGCAGCCAAGAACGGCTAGAGGCCGGGGAGCTGTTTTTT
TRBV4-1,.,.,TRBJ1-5,CASRLTGYSNQPQHF,TGCGCCAGCAGACTAACAGGGTATAGCAATCAGCCCCAGCATTTT
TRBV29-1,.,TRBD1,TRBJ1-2,CSARQGNYGYTF,TGCAGCGCCCGACAGGGGAACTATGGCTACACCTTC
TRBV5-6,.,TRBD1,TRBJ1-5,CASSFGTGFRQPQHF,TGTGCCAGCAGCTTCGGGACAGGGTTTCGGCAGCCCCAGCATTTT
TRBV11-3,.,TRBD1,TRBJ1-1,CASSPGGLNTEAFF,TGTGCCAGCAGCCCAGGGGGGTTGAACACTGAAGCTTTCTTT
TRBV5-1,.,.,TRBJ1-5,CASSYTESGQPQHF,TGCGCCAGCAGTTACACGGAAAGCGGTCAGCCCCAGCATTTT
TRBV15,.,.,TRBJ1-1,CATSRQSPKQGRTEAFF,TGTGCCACCAGCAGACAATCGCCAAAACAGGGTCGGACTGAAGCTTTCTTT
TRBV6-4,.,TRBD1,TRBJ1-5,CASRDTSRVGTDRSPNQPQHF,TGTGCCAGCAGGGACACTAGTAGGGTCGGGACAGATAGGAGTCCCAATCAGCCCCAGCATTTT
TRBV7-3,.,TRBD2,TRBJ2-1,CASSLISGGIYNEQFF,TGTGCCAGCAGCTTAATTAGCGGGGGGATATACAATGAGCAGTTCTTC
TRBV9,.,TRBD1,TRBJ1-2,CASSVGQGGGYGYTF,TGTGCCAGCAGCGTTGGACAGGGGGGAGGGTATGGCTACACCTTC
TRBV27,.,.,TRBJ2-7,CASSFWAGSYEQYF,TGTGCCAGCAGTTTCTGGGCAGGGTCTTACGAGCAGTACTTC
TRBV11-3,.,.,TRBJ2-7,CASSFGRGTYEQYF,TGTGCCAGCAGCTTTGGGCGGGGAACCTACGAGCAGTACTTC
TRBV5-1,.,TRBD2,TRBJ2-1,CASSLGGGGPSYNEQFF,TGCGCCAGCAGCTTGGGCGGGGGGGGTCCCTCCTACAATGAGCAGTTCTTC
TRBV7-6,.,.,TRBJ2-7,CASSPEDNEQYF,TGTGCCAGCAGCCCAGAAGACAACGAGCAGTACTTC
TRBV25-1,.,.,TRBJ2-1,CASSPIVTNEQFF,TGTGCCAGCAGTCCCATCGTGACTAATGAGCAGTTCTTC
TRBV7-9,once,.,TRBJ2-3,CASSFGYDLDTQYF,TGTGCCAGCAGCTTCGGTTATGATTTAGATACGCAGTATTTT